The 5 T cell receptor beta chains below were found in one sample sequenced in a study of cytomegalovirus exposure and HLA in healthy donors. The PCR used 60 Vbeta and 13 Jbeta primers. Profiled with immunoSEQ multiplex PCR; TCRdb holds only in-frame clones, not every one. The table has about 130,000 clones, over 70% seen once. Sample: PBMCs. These TCRs come from a man aged 18 to 29 in good health and CMV-seropositive.

This clone was counted a few times. The chain employs TRBV7-6 and TRBJ2-2; 9 bases agree with TRBD1. Per the germline V gene, CDR1 is SGHVS and CDR2 is FNYEAQ. With V trimmed by 4 bases and J by 1 base, 4 bases remained unmatched. CDR3 length equals 16 residues. The CDR3 DNA is TGTGCCAGCAGCTCAGGACAGGGGATGAACACCGGGGAGCTGTTTTTT. Translating gives CASSSGQGMNTGELFF. Based on the CDR3 plus reference TRBV7-6 and TRBJ2-2, the full variable domain is GAGVSQSPRYKVTKRGQDVALRCDPISGHVSLYWYRQALGQGPEFLTYFNYEAQQDKSGLPNDRFSAERPEGSISTLTIQRTEQRDSAMYRCASSSGQGMNTGELFFGEGSRLTVL.

This chain joins TRBV4-3 and TRBJ2-6; a possible D gene is TRBD1 (6 bases). The germline V and J ends were trimmed by 0 bases and 0 bases, with 6 bases remaining between them. The CDR3 contains 16 residues. Germline lookup yields CDR1 LGHNA and CDR2 YSLEER. The CDR3 DNA reads as TGCGCCAGCAGCCAAGACAGGGGCTCTGGGGCCAACGTCCTGACTTTC. Translated: CASSQDRGSGANVLTF.

V and J are TRBV9 and TRBJ2-1; 12 nucleotides align to TRBD2. This CDR3 spans 14 amino acids. Per germline, CDR1 SGDLS and CDR2 YYNGEE. V dropped 0 bases and J dropped 8; count of bases not matched to a gene: 0. The CDR3 here is CASSVGLAGDEQFF. The CDR3 DNA sequence: TGTGCCAGCAGCGTAGGACTAGCGGGAGATGAGCAGTTCTTC.

The chain has TRBV25-1 and TRBJ2-2; 7 bases line up with TRBD2. The V segment lost 4 bases and the J segment 8 bases; nucleotides outside the gene matches: 10. The CDR3 runs to 15 residues. CDR1 is MGHDK, CDR2 SYGVNS, per germline. This CDR3 reads CASSGTGGELGELFF. CDR3 nucleotide sequence: TGTGCCAGCAGTGGGACTGGGGGGGAGTTGGGGGAGCTGTTTTTT. The entire variable domain, with the rest obtained from reference TRBV25-1 and TRBJ2-2, is as follows: EADIYQTPRYLVIGTGKKITLECSQTMGHDKMYWYQQDPGMELHLIHYSYGVNSTEKGDLSSESTVSRIRTEHFPLTLESARPSHTSQYLCASSGTGGELGELFFGEGSRLTVL.

In its sample, this clone was seen a few times. The V gene is TRBV6-1, the J gene TRBJ1-1; maybe TRBD1 (6 bases). V was clipped by 8 bases and J by 1 base, with 17 bases between them. Germline lookup yields CDR1 MNHNS and CDR2 SASEGT. CDR3 size: 15 residues. The CDR3 DNA sequence: TGTGCCAGCGACCTTAGAACAGGGACGAACACTGAAGCTTTCTTT. As protein: CASDLRTGTNTEAFF.